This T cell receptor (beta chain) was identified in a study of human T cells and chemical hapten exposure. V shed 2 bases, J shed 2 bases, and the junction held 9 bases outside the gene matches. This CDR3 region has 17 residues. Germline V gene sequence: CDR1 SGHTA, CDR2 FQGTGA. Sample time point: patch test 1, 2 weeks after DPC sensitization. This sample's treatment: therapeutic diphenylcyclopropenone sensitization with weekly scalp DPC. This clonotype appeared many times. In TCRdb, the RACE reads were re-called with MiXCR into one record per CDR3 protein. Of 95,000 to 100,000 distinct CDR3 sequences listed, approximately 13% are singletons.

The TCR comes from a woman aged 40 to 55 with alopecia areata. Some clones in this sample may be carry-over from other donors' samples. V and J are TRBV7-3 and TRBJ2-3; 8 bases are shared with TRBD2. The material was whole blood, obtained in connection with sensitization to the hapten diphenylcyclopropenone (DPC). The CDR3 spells CASSLLSTSGITDTQYF. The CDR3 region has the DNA TGTGCCAGCAGCTTACTCAGCACTAGCGGAATCACAGATACGCAGTATTTT.